This T cell receptor beta chain was retrieved from a study of shared clonotypes between healthy human individuals. Study observations and caveats: Clonotypes not shared had lower generation probabilities than those common to all four donors. Incompleteness in sorted-subset sequencing, despite large depth, was shown by rarefaction. Only blood was sampled, and tissue TCR repertoires likely differ from blood ones.

The protocol was immunoSEQ multiplex PCR, while the TCRdb copy is restricted to in-frame clones and leaves out a portion. The sample lists roughly 2.1 million clones; 85% to 95% were seen once. Concerning this clone: The antigen remains unidentified.

Germline V lookup: CDR1 SGHTA, CDR2 FQGNSA. V was shortened by 5 bases and J by 4 bases, with 15 bases between the two germline ends. The length of the CDR3 is 14 residues. CD8 cells classed as naive were CD45RO-negative and positively selected for CCR7, excluding terminally differentiated effector memory CD45RA+ cells. The sequence derives from a man aged 18 to 30 in good health. Some clones in this sample may be carry-over from other donors' samples. Sequencing used naive CD8+ T cells from PBMCs. J is TRBJ2-7 and V is TRBV7-2; D possibly corresponds to TRBD1 (7 bases). The CDR3 reads CASSPGGGTYEQYF. The DNA of the CDR3 is TGTGCCAGCAGCCCCGGAGGGGGCACGTACGAGCAGTACTTC.